The 15 T cell receptor beta chains presented below share a single source sample, sequenced in a study of CD8+ T cells in alopecia areata. RNA was isolated and reverse transcribed to cDNA, the sequencing template. The repertoire was sequenced with immunoSEQ multiplex PCR; TCRdb's copy has only in-frame clones and lacks some. This table has roughly 130,000 clones, roughly three fifths appearing once. Sequenced here: CD4+ T cells sorted from blood, sampled at week 0. The receptors originated from a human donor with alopecia areata.

The rearrangement joins TRBV5-1 to TRBJ2-3; TRBD1 aligns across 9 bases. The J segment lost 5 bases and the V segment lost 4 bases, leaving 5 bases of the junction unmatched. CDR1 is SGHRS and CDR2 is YFSETQ in the germline V gene. This CDR3 spans 14 amino acids. This CDR3 is CASSPGQGGDTQYF. The CDR3 DNA reads as TGCGCCAGCAGCCCGGGACAGGGCGGAGATACGCAGTATTTT.

In this sample, this clone turned up many times. This rearrangement joins TRBV6-1 to TRBJ1-2; 9 bases agree with TRBD1. With 6 bases clipped from V and 2 bases from J, the junction kept 7 bases outside the gene matches. From germline, CDR1 is MNHNS and CDR2 SASEGT. This CDR3 has 15 amino acids. CDR3: CASSLRTGGNYGYTF. Written as DNA, the CDR3 is TGTGCCAGCAGCCTCCGTACAGGGGGCAACTATGGCTACACCTTC.

V is TRBV6-6 and J is TRBJ2-7, with TRBD1 matching over 8 bases. V lost 5 bases, J lost 0 bases, and 9 bases stayed unmatched. CDR3 length: 16 amino acids. The germline V gene has CDR1 MNHNY and CDR2 SVGAGI (reference sequence). The CDR3 spells CASSRGGQESSYEQYF. Here the CDR3 DNA reads TGTGCCAGCAGTCGAGGGGGACAGGAGAGCTCCTACGAGCAGTACTTC.

The chain carries TRBV5-1 and TRBJ1-6; D call uncertain. The CDR3 contains 16 residues. Germline CDR1 and CDR2: SGHRS and YFSETQ. V dropped 4 bases and J dropped 9 bases, with 20 bases sitting between them. This CDR3 is CASSLSANSAGSPLHF. The DNA of the CDR3 is TGCGCCAGCAGCCTCTCAGCTAACAGCGCGGGTTCACCCCTCCACTTT.

The chain combines TRBV29-1 with TRBJ1-2, with D unresolved. The V and J ends lost 3 bases and 4 bases respectively, with 6 bases between them. The CDR3 is 11 residues long. Germline values: CDR1 SQVTM, CDR2 ANQGSEA. The CDR3 region is CSVEWAYGYTF. CDR3 bases: TGCAGCGTTGAGTGGGCCTATGGCTACACCTTC.

Only one count was recorded for this clone. The CDR3 coding sequence is TGTGCCAGCAGCTTAGTAGGGGCGAGGAGCTCCTACGAGCAGTACTTC. This sequence encodes CASSLVGARSSYEQYF. This chain connects TRBV7-9 to TRBJ2-7; D is perhaps TRBD1 (5 bases). The CDR3 has 16 residues. The germline gives CDR1 SEHNR, CDR2 FQNEAQ (reference sequence). Trimming shortened V by 1 base and J by 0 bases, and 13 bases separated the two germline ends.

The chain uses TRBV7-3 and TRBJ2-5; no firm D call. The CDR3 spans 12 residues. The V end lost 3 bases, the J end lost 4 bases, and 6 bases lay between the germline ends. The germline V gene has CDR1 SGHTA and CDR2 FQGTGA. As DNA, the CDR3 is TGTGCCAGCAGCTTTTTGGGAGAGACCCAGTACTTC. Its protein product is CASSFLGETQYF.

The chain joins TRBV11-2 to TRBJ2-5; tentative D call: TRBD1 (6 bases). The germline gives CDR1 SGHAT, CDR2 FQNNGV. Trimming cost V 3 bases and J 5 bases, with 10 bases left between them. The CDR3 extends over 13 amino acids. Here the CDR3 reads CASSFPGVETQYF. The CDR3 nucleotides are TGTGCCAGCAGCTTTCCAGGGGTTGAGACCCAGTACTTC.

This rearrangement joins TRBV25-1 to TRBJ1-1, with unresolved D. Per the germline V gene, CDR1 is MGHDK and CDR2 is SYGVNS. V was pared by 2 bases and J by 6 bases, with 13 bases between. This CDR3 has 14 amino acids. Written as DNA, the CDR3 is TGTGCCAGCAGTGAACGTCCCCCGTGGGCTGAAGCTTTCTTT. It yields the protein CASSERPPWAEAFF.

This clone was counted once. The J gene is TRBJ1-2, the V gene TRBV2; D remains ambiguous. Per the germline V gene, CDR1 is SNHLY and CDR2 is FYNNEI. The CDR3 covers 12 residues. V dropped 7 bases and J dropped 4 bases, with 10 bases sitting between them. The CDR3 spells CASMRGFYGYTF. Here the CDR3 DNA reads TGTGCCAGCATGAGAGGGTTCTATGGCTACACCTTC.

The V gene is TRBV6-6, the J gene TRBJ1-2, with 11 positions matching TRBD1. V was clipped by 7 bases and J by 3 bases; unmatched bases: 7. Germline CDR1 MNHNY, CDR2 SVGAGI (reference sequence). This CDR3 has 15 amino acids. CDR3 region: CASTFRTGGDYGYTF. CDR3 nucleotide sequence: TGTGCCAGCACCTTTCGGACAGGGGGCGACTATGGCTACACCTTC.

This chain connects TRBV9 to TRBJ2-2; maybe TRBD2 (5 bases). The germline V gene has CDR1 SGDLS and CDR2 YYNGEE. The CDR3 extends over 14 amino acids. The V end was cut by 5 bases, the J end by 3 bases, with 11 bases between. The DNA for the CDR3 is TGTGCCAGCAGTCCTCGGGGAGACACCGGGGAGCTGTTTTTT. This gives the protein CASSPRGDTGELFF.

The rearrangement joins TRBV5-1 to TRBJ2-7; 8 positions match TRBD2. This CDR3 spans 13 amino acids. Germline V lookup: CDR1 SGHRS, CDR2 YFSETQ. V trimming: 0 bases; J trimming: 7 bases; junction bases outside the gene matches: 3. CDR3 DNA sequence: TGCGCCAGCAGCTTGGATGTAGCGGGGGAGCAGTACTTC. It codes for CASSLDVAGEQYF.

The CDR3 sequence is CASSLSRVGRRNQPQHF. For the CDR3, the DNA is TGTGCCAGCAGCTTAAGTCGGGTAGGCAGGAGAAATCAGCCCCAGCATTTT. The chain couples TRBV7-9 to TRBJ1-5; no definite D call. Trimming removed 2 bases at V and 4 bases at J, with 18 bases between. Germline V gene lookup returns CDR1 SEHNR and CDR2 FQNEAQ (reference sequence). The CDR3 length is 17 residues.

The V call is TRBV4-2, the J call TRBJ2-7; 9 bases agree with TRBD2. The V segment lost 0 bases and the J segment 0 bases; nucleotides outside the gene matches: 3. Germline lookup yields CDR1 LGHNA and CDR2 YNFKEQ. The CDR3 sequence is 16 residues long. The CDR3 loop is CASSQDGRGGSYEQYF. Here the CDR3 DNA reads TGTGCCAGCAGCCAAGATGGGCGGGGGGGCTCCTACGAGCAGTACTTC.